This TCR beta chain came from a study of human T cells and chemical hapten exposure. On the study more broadly: Researchers reported sensitizing an approximately 2 cm by approximately 2 cm upper inner arm skin site with 2% DPC. Patches that contained 0.01% DPC were applied to the upper back and read at 6 days.

This CDR3 contains 16 residues. Germline V CDR1 and CDR2: LGHNA, YNFKEQ. Trimming took 0 bases from V and 6 from J, leaving 15 bases between them. TCRdb itself ran the RACE reads through MiXCR, one entry per CDR3 protein. The repertoire consists of just under 350,000 distinct CDR3 sequences, with around 7% occurring once and the leading ten covering more than 7%. This clonotype was recorded at least ten times. Time point of the sample: patch test 1, 2 weeks after DPC sensitization. The treatment: therapeutic diphenylcyclopropenone sensitization with weekly scalp DPC. Unfractionated whole blood was the source from which total RNA was extracted.

The input for sequencing was whole blood, taken in connection with sensitization to the hapten diphenylcyclopropenone (DPC). The TCR comes from a woman in her late teens or twenties with alopecia areata. Some clones in this sample may be carry-over from other donors' samples. V and J are TRBV4-2 and TRBJ2-1, with D possibly TRBD1 on 6 matching bases. CDR3 sequence: CASSQDGVDRANEQFF. CDR3 coding DNA: TGTGCCAGCAGCCAAGACGGGGTGGACAGAGCCAATGAGCAGTTCTTC.